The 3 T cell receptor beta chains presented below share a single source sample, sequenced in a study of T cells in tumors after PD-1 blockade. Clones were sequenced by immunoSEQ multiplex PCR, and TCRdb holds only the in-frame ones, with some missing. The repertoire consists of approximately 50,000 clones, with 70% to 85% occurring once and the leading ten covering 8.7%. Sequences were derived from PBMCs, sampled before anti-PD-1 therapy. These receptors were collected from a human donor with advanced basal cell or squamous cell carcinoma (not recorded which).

The CDR3 reads CASSLGDRGLKETQYF. The CDR3 nucleotides read TGTGCCAGCAGCTTAGGAGACAGGGGGCTTAAAGAGACCCAGTACTTC. This chain links TRBV7-9 with TRBJ2-5; 10 bases map to TRBD1. The CDR3 has 16 amino acids. V shed 1 base, J shed 3 bases, and the junction held 5 bases outside the gene matches. Germline CDR1 reads SEHNR; CDR2 reads FQNEAQ (reference sequence).

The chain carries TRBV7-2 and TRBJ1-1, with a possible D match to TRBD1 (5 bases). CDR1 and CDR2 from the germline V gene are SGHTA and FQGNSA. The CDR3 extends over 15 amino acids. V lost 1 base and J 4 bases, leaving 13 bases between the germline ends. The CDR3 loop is CASSLVVSGTTEAFF. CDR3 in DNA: TGTGCCAGCAGCTTAGTAGTTTCGGGGACCACTGAAGCTTTCTTT.

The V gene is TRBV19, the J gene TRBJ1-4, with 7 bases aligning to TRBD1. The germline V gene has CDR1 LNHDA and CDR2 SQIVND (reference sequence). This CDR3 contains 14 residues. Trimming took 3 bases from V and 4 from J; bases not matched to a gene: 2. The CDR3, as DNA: TGTGCCAGTAGTATCAGGGGGGATAATGAAAAACTGTTTTTT. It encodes CASSIRGDNEKLFF.